The 5 T cell receptor beta chains below come from one sample, sequenced in a study of blood T cell repertoires in COVID-19. TCRdb's table, derived via immunoSEQ multiplex PCR, lists solely in-frame clones and lacks some. The table lists around 77,000 clones, approximately 83% of them singletons. The sequenced sample was peripheral blood. Source of these receptors: a man aged 25-40 years with COVID-19, enrolled during active disease.

The chain joins TRBV11-2 to TRBJ2-5; possibly TRBD2 for D (5 bases). The length of the CDR3 is 15 residues. Germline CDR1 and CDR2: SGHAT and FQNNGV. Trimming pared 1 base from V and 3 bases from J, leaving 12 bases between. CDR3 nucleotide sequence: TGTGCCAGCAGCTTAGGGGGAGACTCCGAAGAGACCCAGTACTTC. Encoded protein: CASSLGGDSEETQYF.

This chain uses TRBV20-1 with TRBJ2-3, with D perhaps matching TRBD1 (6 bases). CDR3 length: 15 amino acids. Germline assignment: CDR1 DFQATT and CDR2 SNEGSKA (reference sequence). V was pared by 3 bases and J by 2 bases, with 15 bases between. The CDR3 loop reads CSASVPTGATDTQYF. The CDR3 region has the DNA TGCAGTGCTAGTGTCCCGACAGGCGCCACAGATACGCAGTATTTT.

This sequence joins TRBV30 and TRBJ1-4, with 10 bases identical to TRBD1. Trimming cost V 8 bases and J 6 bases; bases outside gene matches: 3. The CDR3 runs 12 residues. The germline CDR1 and CDR2 sequences are GTSNPN and SVGIG (reference sequence). The CDR3 sequence: CAGQGGDEKLFF. CDR3 coding DNA: TGTGCCGGACAGGGGGGGGATGAAAAACTGTTTTTT.

Here the CDR3 reads CASSLGTGTYEQYF. CDR3 in DNA: TGTGCCAGCAGCCTCGGGACAGGGACCTACGAGCAGTACTTC. The rearrangement joins TRBV14 to TRBJ2-7; 9 bases are shared with TRBD1. Germline CDR1 is SGHDN and CDR2 is FVKESK. V dropped 4 bases and J dropped 2; count of bases not matched to a gene: 3. The CDR3 is 14 amino acids.

This chain links TRBV29-1 with TRBJ1-2; weak D call: TRBD1 (6 bases). Germline V gives CDR1 SQVTM, CDR2 ANQGSEA. The CDR3 length is 14 residues. V was shortened by 4 bases and J by 3 bases, with 15 bases between the two germline ends. The CDR3 loop reads CSVVTSGQYYGYTF. CDR3 coding DNA: TGCAGCGTTGTAACGTCAGGACAGTACTATGGCTACACCTTC. Full variable domain (remainder filled in from reference TRBV29-1 and TRBJ1-2): SAVISQKPSRDICQRGTSLTIQCQVDSQVTMMFWYRQQPGQSLTLIATANQGSEATYESGFVIDKFPISRPNLTFSTLTVSNMSPEDSSIYLCSVVTSGQYYGYTFGSGTRLTVV.